The entry below gives a single T cell receptor beta chain sequence along with its context. Its antigen is unidentified. This sample stems from a study of synovial regulatory T cells in juvenile arthritis. Study conclusions and caveats: iaTreg TCR repertoires were largely private across patients and partially overlapped synovial Teff and blood CPL. Inflammation-associated Treg cells in blood had less TCR diversity than the remaining blood Treg cells.

Libraries were prepared by immunoSEQ multiplex PCR; TCRdb keeps only in-frame clonotypes and omits some of them. The sample totals roughly 9,900 clones. CDR3 size: 15 residues. No DNA is listed. Germline V lookup: CDR1 MDHEN, CDR2 SYDVKM. Sample: Treg cells from blood. Subset denoted: HLA-DR+ inflammation-associated blood Treg cells. The chain has TRBV28 and TRBJ2-5. The sequence was collected from a donor between 2 and 29 years old with juvenile idiopathic arthritis. The CDR3 sequence: CASRPGLYGRETQYF. The full variable domain, its missing parts supplied by reference TRBV28 and TRBJ2-5, is DVKVTQSSRYLVKRTGEKVFLECVQDMDHENMFWYRQDPGLGLRLIYFSYDVKMKEKGDIPEGYSVSREKKERFSLILESASTNQTSMYLCASRPGLYGRETQYFGPGTRLLVL.